A single T cell receptor beta chain is shown here with its context. Trimming removed 0 bases from V and 5 bases from J, with 19 bases in between. The CDR3 runs to 16 residues. Germline lookup yields CDR1 DFQATT and CDR2 SNEGSKA (reference sequence). A single record per CDR3 protein comes from TCRdb applying MiXCR to the reads. The sample carries fewer than 350,000 distinct CDR3 sequences, roughly a sixth recorded once. The record originates from a study of T cell repertoires in cytomegalovirus infection. This chain links TRBV20-1 with TRBJ1-1, with D maybe TRBD1 (5 bases). The sequenced material came from PBMCs. This clonotype originated in a human donor in good health (CMV status not recorded). Some clones in this sample may be carry-over from other donors' samples. CDR3 loop: CSARDPRVRGGTEAFF. Written as DNA, the CDR3 is TGCAGTGCTAGAGACCCAAGGGTGAGGGGTGGAACTGAAGCTTTCTTT.